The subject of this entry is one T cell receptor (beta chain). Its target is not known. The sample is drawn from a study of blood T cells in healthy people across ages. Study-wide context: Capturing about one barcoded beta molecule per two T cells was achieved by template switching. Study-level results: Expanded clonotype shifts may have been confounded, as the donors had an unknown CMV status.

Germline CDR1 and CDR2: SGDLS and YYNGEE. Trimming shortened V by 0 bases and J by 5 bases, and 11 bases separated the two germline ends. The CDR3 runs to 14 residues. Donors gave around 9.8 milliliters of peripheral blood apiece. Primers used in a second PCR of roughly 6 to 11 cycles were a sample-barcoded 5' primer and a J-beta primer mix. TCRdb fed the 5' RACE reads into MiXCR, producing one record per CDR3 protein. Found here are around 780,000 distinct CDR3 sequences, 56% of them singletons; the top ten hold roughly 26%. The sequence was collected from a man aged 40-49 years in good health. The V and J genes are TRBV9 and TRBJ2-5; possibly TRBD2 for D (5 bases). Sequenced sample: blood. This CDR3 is CASSVAGLAETQYF. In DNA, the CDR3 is TGTGCCAGCAGCGTAGCGGGGTTAGCGGAGACCCAGTACTTC. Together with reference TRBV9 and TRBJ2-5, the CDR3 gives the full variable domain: DSGVTQTPKHLITATGQRVTLRCSPRSGDLSVYWYQQSLDQGLQFLIQYYNGEERAKGNILERFSAQQFPDLHSELNLSSLELGDSALYFCASSVAGLAETQYFGPGTRLLVL.